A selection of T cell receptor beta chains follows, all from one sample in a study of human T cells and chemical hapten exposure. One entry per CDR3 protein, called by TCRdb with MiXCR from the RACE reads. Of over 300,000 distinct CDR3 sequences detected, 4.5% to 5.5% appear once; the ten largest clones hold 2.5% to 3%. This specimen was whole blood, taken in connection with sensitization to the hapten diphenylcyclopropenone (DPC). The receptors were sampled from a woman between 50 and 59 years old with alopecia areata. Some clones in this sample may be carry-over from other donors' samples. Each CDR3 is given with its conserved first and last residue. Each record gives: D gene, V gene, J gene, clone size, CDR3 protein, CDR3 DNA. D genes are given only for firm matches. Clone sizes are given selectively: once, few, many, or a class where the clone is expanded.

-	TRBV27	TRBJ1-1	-	CASRKGLMNTEAFF	TGTGCCAGCAGGAAGGGACTTATGAACACTGAAGCTTTCTTT
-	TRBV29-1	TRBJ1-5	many	CSVSWGNSNQPQHF	TGCAGCGTTTCTTGGGGCAATAGCAATCAGCCCCAGCATTTT
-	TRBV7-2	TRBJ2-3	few	CASSLRQGGDTDTQYF	TGTGCCAGCAGCTTACGGCAGGGGGGGGACACAGATACGCAGTATTTT
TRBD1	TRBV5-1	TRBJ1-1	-	CASSHATGATEAFF	TGCGCCAGCAGCCACGCGACAGGGGCCACTGAAGCTTTCTTT
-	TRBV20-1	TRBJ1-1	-	CRVTGNTEAFF	TGCAGAGTGACAGGGAACACTGAAGCTTTCTTT
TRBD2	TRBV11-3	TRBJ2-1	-	CASSSPLGSGGEQFF	TGTGCCAGCAGCTCCCCCCTGGGTAGCGGGGGTGAGCAGTTCTTC
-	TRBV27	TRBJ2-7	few	CASSSTGPNPYEQYF	TGTGCCAGCAGTTCAACAGGTCCCAATCCCTACGAGCAGTACTTC
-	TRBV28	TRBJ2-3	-	CASARSLTDTQYF	TGTGCCAGCGCCAGGTCTCTCACAGATACGCAGTATTTT
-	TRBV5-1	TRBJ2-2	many	CASSAQGSTGELFF	TGCGCCAGCAGCGCACAGGGTTCCACCGGGGAGCTGTTTTTT
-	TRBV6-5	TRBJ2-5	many	CASSYSGDETQYF	TGTGCCAGCAGTTACTCAGGGGACGAGACCCAGTACTTC
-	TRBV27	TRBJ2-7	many	CASSTRDSLSSYEQYF	TGTGCCAGCAGTACCCGGGACTCCCTAAGCTCCTACGAGCAGTACTTC
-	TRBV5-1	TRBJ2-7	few	CASSLGGFSYEQYF	TGCGCCAGCAGCTTGGGAGGGTTCTCCTACGAGCAGTACTTC
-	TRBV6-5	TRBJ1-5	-	CASGYRRVDQPQHF	TGTGCCAGCGGTTACCGCAGGGTAGATCAGCCCCAGCATTTT
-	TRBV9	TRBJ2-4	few	CASSVDVPQGVKNIQYF	TGTGCCAGCAGCGTAGATGTCCCCCAAGGAGTCAAAAACATTCAGTACTTC
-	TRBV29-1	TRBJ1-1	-	CSVIGQNTEDFF	TGCAGCGTGATCGGCCAGAACACTGAAGATTTCTTT
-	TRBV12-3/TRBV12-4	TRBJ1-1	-	CASTPTGTEAFF	TGTGCCAGCACCCCGACGGGCACTGAAGCTTTCTTT
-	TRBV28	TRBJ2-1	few	CASSSLTGTEQFF	TGTGCCAGCAGTTCCCTGACCGGGACAGAGCAGTTCTTC
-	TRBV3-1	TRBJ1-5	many	CASSQDGAHGQPQHF	TGTGCCAGCAGCCAAGATGGGGCGCATGGTCAGCCCCAGCATTTT